This T cell receptor (beta chain) was documented in a study of lymphopenia after photon versus proton radiotherapy. Here immunoSEQ multiplex PCR was the method, and the copy in TCRdb shows in-frame clones only, minus some. In the table there are 150,000 to 200,000 clones, around nine tenths of which are singletons. Specimen: peripheral blood, collected from a patient treated with photon-based radiotherapy. The clonotype comes from a man aged 45 to 65 with gastric cancer.

This CDR3 reads CASSSLRGRKAVGQFF. The CDR3 region has the DNA TGTGCCAGCAGCTCTCTAAGAGGGAGAAAAGCGGTTGGGCAGTTCTTC. V is TRBV11-2 and J is TRBJ2-1; TRBD2 might be the D (5 bases). The CDR3 contains 16 residues. Germline CDR1 reads SGHAT; CDR2 reads FQNNGV. Trimming took off 4 bases at V and 12 bases at J, with 25 bases between the two ends.